This T cell receptor (beta chain) was identified in a study of blood T cell repertoires in COVID-19. The wider study: The origin of the acute and convalescent COVID-19 samples was the United States, Italy and Spain. PBMCs, B-cell-depleted T cells, or T cells provided the cDNA or gDNA that made up the material.

This clone has only a few counts. This CDR3 is built from 18 residues. The germline CDR1 and CDR2 sequences are KGHSH and LQKENI. The V and J ends lost 3 bases and 5 bases, in that order; junction bases with no gene match: 13. In the source study's methods: The assay estimated nucleated cells by amplifying reference gene primers. The protocol was immunoSEQ multiplex PCR, while the TCRdb copy is restricted to in-frame clones and leaves out a portion. V, J and clone size are taken as reported in that table, and D and trimming were inferred from the DNA itself. The sample contains approximately 180,000 clones, almost 80% of which appear only once.

The sequence was obtained from a woman in her 70s with acute or convalescent COVID-19. The genes are TRBV18 and TRBJ2-1; 10 bases align to TRBD1. Sequencing was done on a sample of peripheral blood. The CDR3 DNA follows: TGTGCCAGCTCACCGACTAAACGGACAGGGGGTAGAAACAATGAGCAGTTCTTC. Translation: CASSPTKRTGGRNNEQFF.